This TCR beta chain was documented in a study of CD8 T cells in Susac syndrome. V shed 6 bases and J shed 4 bases, with 12 bases lying between them. This CDR3 has 12 amino acids. CDR1 is SQVTM and CDR2 is ANQGSEA in the germline V gene. Comment on this clonotype: Antigen specificity is unknown.

Study results and caveats: Only a relatively small number of individuals were included in the TCR sequencing and HLA analysis.

TCR beta sequencing covered blood CD8+ and CD4+ T cells. Negative isolation was used for CD8+ and CD4+ T cells, and FACS enrichment was applied to TEMRA cells. Reverse transcription of about 0.5 to 1 ug RNA used random hexamers. TCRdb re-derived calls from the immunoSEQ multiplex PCR reads in MiXCR, one entry per CDR3 protein. The sample carries 150,000 to 250,000 distinct CDR3 sequences, more than 90% recorded once. The chain recombines TRBV29-1 with TRBJ2-5, with TRBD2 as a possible D gene (5 bases). The TCR was taken from a human donor with multiple sclerosis. The source material was CD4+ T cells from PBMCs. The CDR3 region is CSVLRGTETQYF. The CDR3 DNA reads TGCAGCGTCCTCCGGGGTACAGAGACCCAGTACTTC.